Described below is a single T cell receptor (beta chain) sequence and its context. Antigen unknown. The data originate from a study of read filtering for tumor transcriptome and immune sequencing. Study in general: After DNase treatment, RNA was made into whole-transcriptome libraries. Study-level results: Correlation between methods rose after single-read clonotypes were removed. Compared with RNA-seq, IR-seq gave much higher clonotype depth and reliability.

The CDR3 sequence is 16 residues long. CDR1 is SGHAT and CDR2 is FQNNGV in the germline V gene. The V segment lost 6 bases and the J segment 4 bases; nucleotides outside the gene matches: 12. At the time of active disease, bone marrow was collected from every patient. The library was built from around 0.4 ug RNA with molecular barcoded adaptors for alpha/delta and beta/gamma chains. MiXCR, applied by TCRdb to the reads, yields one record per CDR3 protein. This sample has tens of thousands of distinct CDR3 sequences, with under 25% found just once. The specimen was a population of CD138-negative cells sorted from bone marrow. J is TRBJ2-5 and V is TRBV11-2; 9 nucleotides agree with TRBD2. The origin of this receptor is a donor at least 40 years old with multiple myeloma. The CDR3 DNA reads TGTGCCAGCAGTCCCCCGGGCGGACTAGCGAGAGAGACCCAGTACTTC. The encoded protein is CASSPPGGLARETQYF.